The T cell receptor beta chain described here comes from a study of T-cell memory formation after mild COVID-19. Findings and caveats of the study: Clones contracting over day 15 to 85 were CD4/CD8 balanced, with later expanders leaning CD4+.

As regards this clonotype: The antigen remains unidentified.

TCRdb itself ran the 5' RACE reads through MiXCR, one entry per CDR3 protein. The sample yields 450,000 to 650,000 distinct CDR3 sequences, around 17% seen once. The V gene lost 7 bases and the J gene lost 0 bases, with 15 bases spanning the gap. The CDR3 sequence is 15 residues long. Germline V gene lookup returns CDR1 MNHEY and CDR2 SVGAGI. This chain uses TRBV6-5 with TRBJ1-1; D uncertain. The sequence was collected from an adult woman who had mild COVID-19 (a few samples of this study predate the infection). Cell type and time point are not known. What was sequenced was PBMCs or a T cell subset sorted from them (not recorded which). Here the CDR3 DNA reads TGTGCCAGCATTGAAGGCCTGGGGTTGAACACTGAAGCTTTCTTT. Encoded protein: CASIEGLGLNTEAFF.